This T cell receptor (beta chain) was obtained from a study of T cell responses to AZD1222 COVID-19 vaccine (dated by TCRdb to about 2021). Regarding the complete study: A total of about 240 trial participants underwent TCR sequencing, of whom around 200 received two doses of AZD1222 and about 25 received two doses of the MenACWY control vaccine. Trial participants were enrolled by age into subgroups of 18-55, 56-69 and 70-plus years, and around 150, 28 and 57 TCR-sequenced participants, respectively, were included in these subgroups. Broad study findings and their caveats: CD4 TCRs associated with the vaccine covered the entire spike protein, and the dominant responses were in regions 160-218 and 743-854. After two AZD1222 doses, spike-specific TCR breadth and depth were significantly higher than at day 0 and than in MenACWY recipients. Nearly half of unique spike-specific TCRs reportedly recognized epitopes outside regions mutated in the B.1.351 and B.1.1.7 variants. Because no day 14 peak-response samples were available, repertoires were characterized only after the peak T cell response. Conclusions about previously exposed vaccinees were limited because only six AZD1222 recipients were SARS-CoV-2 seropositive at baseline. In the small 56-69-year group, the increase in depth fell short of significance, most likely because of low power. Participants were mostly white British and included more females than males, and it was suggested by the authors that clonal diversity may have been underestimated.

V loses 6 bases, J loses 3 bases, and the germline ends lie 11 bases apart. The CDR3, from cysteine to phenylalanine, totals 13 residues. Only CDR3 DNA is held: 39 bases, read in frame from base 1. CDR1 and CDR2, per the germline V gene (reference sequence), are MNHEY and SMNVEV. The CDR3 regions of human TCRbeta chains were analyzed by immunosequencing. Processing in the source paper ran as follows. TCRs in the repertoires were compared against a reference library of SARS-CoV-2-specific TCRs that had been generated with the MIRA antigen-specificity platform. Breadth was defined as the fraction of unique TCRs that were SARS-CoV-2-associated. Depth was defined as the fraction of total T cells that were SARS-CoV-2-associated. Each spike-specific TCR was assigned to its reactive spike region and to a CD4 or CD8 class using the MIRA data. Log10-transformed breadth and depth values were compared by one-way ANOVA with Sidak's multiple comparisons tests. Imported from immuneACCESS, the table was reduced by TCRdb to in-frame sequences with V and J called. These copies leave out some clones; in studies compared against another copy, an unresolved V gene accounts for under half, and the cause of the remainder is not known. For V, J and clone size, that table is used; D and trimming come from the DNA. Here the sample has 150,000 to 200,000 clones; 85% to 95% occur a single time. The top ten clones comprise under 1.1% of the sample.

Regarding this clone: Its cognate antigen has yet to be identified. Base qualities are missing; no much larger clone stands one base away.

The sample's time point label, decoded: about 28 days (+/-7) after the second vaccine dose. In the paper's terms, the treatment or condition label means: meningococcal conjugate vaccine given as trial control. Vaccinee samples were obtained from the UK trials COV001 and COV002, which included a single-blind randomized controlled phase 2/3 trial of AZD1222 (ChAdOx1 nCoV-19) in healthy adults. Trial participant PBMC samples were collected at day 0 and day 28 after the second dose for TCRbeta chain sequencing. This sequence originates from an adult who received the MenACWY meningococcal vaccine as a control. Recombination joined TRBV27 with TRBJ1-2; TRBD1 is a possible D gene, resting on 5 matching bases. The sequencing used peripheral blood, collected 28 days after the second dose of the MenACWY control vaccine. The CDR3 amino acid sequence is: CASRQELDYGYTF. The DNA sequence follows: TGTGCCAGCAGACAGGAATTAGACTATGGCTACACCTTC.